The 29 T cell receptor beta chains listed next were all sequenced from one sample in a study of cytomegalovirus exposure and HLA in healthy donors. Data came from immunoSEQ multiplex PCR; TCRdb stores just in-frame clones and leaves some out. The data show under 150,000 clones, around four fifths seen once. The source material was PBMCs. The receptors shown here come from a woman in her 30s in good health and CMV-seronegative.

This chain connects TRBV5-4 to TRBJ2-7; 8 nucleotides agree with TRBD2. Trimming at V came to 4 bases and at J to 1 base, leaving 7 bases not matched to a gene. The CDR3 is 15 amino acids. Germline loops: CDR1 SGHNT, CDR2 YYREEE (reference sequence). The CDR3 DNA sequence: TGTGCCAGCAGCCCCTGGCGGGGGGCATCCTACGAGCAGTACTTC. Translation: CASSPWRGASYEQYF.

The V and J genes are TRBV30 and TRBJ1-1; no clear D. CDR1 is GTSNPN, CDR2 SVGIG, per germline (reference sequence). V was pared by 0 bases and J by 4 bases, with 9 bases between. The CDR3 has 13 amino acids. The CDR3 region has the DNA TGTGCCTGGAGTGTAAGCGAGGGCACTGAAGCTTTCTTT. Its translation: CAWSVSEGTEAFF.

The chain has TRBV5-1 and TRBJ1-2; D unresolved. Germline assignment: CDR1 SGHRS and CDR2 YFSETQ. V lost 1 base and J lost 7, with 5 bases in between. The CDR3 loop spans 11 amino acids. In DNA form, the CDR3 reads TGCGCCAGCAGCTTGTCCGGTGGCTACACCTTC. This codes for CASSLSGGYTF.

The V and J genes are TRBV5-4 and TRBJ1-4; maybe TRBD1 (6 bases). This CDR3 spans 14 amino acids. V lost 3 bases and J 5 bases, leaving 11 bases between the germline ends. The germline V gene encodes CDR1 SGHNT and CDR2 YYREEE (reference sequence). CDR3: CASSWGQENEKLFF. The CDR3 nucleotides read TGTGCCAGCAGCTGGGGGCAGGAAAATGAAAAACTGTTTTTT.

CDR3 in amino acids: CASSQWTGGDEQYF. For the CDR3, the DNA is TGCGCCAGCAGCCAGTGGACAGGGGGCGACGAGCAGTACTTC. The chain has TRBV5-1 and TRBJ2-7; TRBD1 matches at 11 bases. The CDR3 is 14 amino acids. The V gene's germline CDR1 is SGHRS and CDR2 YFSETQ. The trim removed 4 bases at V and 5 bases at J, leaving 5 bases unmatched.

V is TRBV5-1 and J is TRBJ2-5; D unresolved. V lost 3 bases to trimming and J lost 5 bases, with 14 bases between them. The germline CDR1 and CDR2 sequences are SGHRS and YFSETQ. This CDR3 comprises 14 residues. The CDR3 bases are TGCGCCAGCAGCTCGGGTGAAGGTTTGGAGACCCAGTACTTC. Its translation is CASSSGEGLETQYF.

This chain uses TRBV5-1 with TRBJ2-3; maybe TRBD2 (6 bases). Trimming took 0 bases from V and 6 from J, leaving 17 bases between them. The length of the CDR3 is 16 residues. Germline CDR1 is SGHRS and CDR2 is YFSETQ. As DNA, the CDR3 is TGCGCCAGCAGCTTGGGCCCGGGGGTTCGTTCTGATACGCAGTATTTT. It codes for CASSLGPGVRSDTQYF.

The chain employs TRBV2 and TRBJ1-2; no reliable D call. The CDR3 totals 13 residues. Germline V gives CDR1 SNHLY, CDR2 FYNNEI. Trimming left V 5 bases short and J 8 bases short, with 15 bases between. The CDR3 spells CASSPRVGIGYTF. The CDR3 DNA reads as TGTGCCAGCAGTCCGAGGGTGGGGATCGGCTACACCTTC.

The chain has TRBV18 and TRBJ2-1; 11 bases match TRBD1. The germline V gene encodes CDR1 KGHSH and CDR2 LQKENI. The V and J ends lost 4 bases and 5 bases, in that order; junction bases with no gene match: 4. The CDR3 runs to 15 residues. The CDR3 loop reads CASSRGTGGDNEQFF. For the CDR3, the DNA is TGTGCCAGCTCACGAGGGACAGGGGGTGACAATGAGCAGTTCTTC.

The rearrangement links TRBV2 to TRBJ2-7, with D possibly matching TRBD1 (6 bases). CDR1 and CDR2 (germline): SNHLY, FYNNEI. Trimming shortened V by 7 bases and J by 2 bases, and 24 bases separated the two germline ends. This CDR3 comprises 17 residues. The CDR3 region has the DNA TGTGCCAGCATCCGAAAGGTGGGGCAGGGGCTAGCCTACGAGCAGTACTTC. The encoded protein is CASIRKVGQGLAYEQYF.

The chain employs TRBV5-1 and TRBJ2-3; possibly TRBD2 for D (6 bases). The CDR3 loop spans 16 amino acids. Between the trimmed V and J ends, which lost 0 bases and 0 bases, there was a span of 11 bases. Germline lookup yields CDR1 SGHRS and CDR2 YFSETQ. The CDR3 protein is CASSLAGGSSTDTQYF. Here the CDR3 DNA reads TGCGCCAGCAGCTTGGCCGGGGGTTCTAGCACAGATACGCAGTATTTT.

CDR3 coding DNA: TGTGCCAGCAGCTTACGGACAGGGGTGAGCAATTCACCCCTCCACTTT. This gives the protein CASSLRTGVSNSPLHF. The V call is TRBV7-6, the J call TRBJ1-6; 9 bases fit TRBD1. CDR3 length equals 16 residues. CDR1 and CDR2 from the germline V gene are SGHVS and FNYEAQ. The V and J ends lost 2 bases and 7 bases, in that order; junction bases with no gene match: 6.

The chain employs TRBV5-1 and TRBJ1-1; perhaps TRBD1 as D (6 bases). This CDR3 comprises 14 residues. CDR1 and CDR2 from the germline V gene are SGHRS and YFSETQ. Trimming removed 4 bases from V and 0 bases from J, with 10 bases in between. CDR3 bases: TGCGCCAGCAGCAGGGGGGGCATGAACACTGAAGCTTTCTTT. Amino acid sequence: CASSRGGMNTEAFF.

The genes are TRBV30 and TRBJ1-1, with D uncertain. The germline V gene has CDR1 GTSNPN and CDR2 SVGIG (reference sequence). This CDR3 is built from 13 residues. V lost 2 bases, J lost 0 bases, and 7 bases lay in between. In DNA, the CDR3 is TGTGCCTGGAGTCAACAGATGAACACTGAAGCTTTCTTT. Residues: CAWSQQMNTEAFF. The variable domain in full, with the rest retrieved from reference TRBV30 and TRBJ1-1, is SQTIHQWPATLVQPVGSPLSLECTVEGTSNPNLYWYRQAAGRGLQLLFYSVGIGQISSEVPQNLSASRPQDRQFILSSKKLLLSDSGFYLCAWSQQMNTEAFFGQGTRLTVV.

The chain is built from TRBV11-2 and TRBJ1-1, with TRBD1 as a possible D gene (6 bases). The CDR3 totals 13 residues. Trimming stripped 1 base from V and 11 bases from J, with 14 bases between. CDR1 is SGHAT and CDR2 is FQNNGV in the germline V gene. The CDR3 is CASSLAHRVAAFF. For the CDR3, the DNA is TGTGCCAGCAGCTTAGCCCACAGGGTGGCTGCTTTCTTT.

The chain has TRBV9 and TRBJ2-6, with D perhaps TRBD2 (7 bases). From germline, CDR1 is SGDLS and CDR2 YYNGEE. Trimming stripped 4 bases from V and 0 bases from J, with 23 bases between. CDR3 size: 20 residues. CDR3 nucleotides: TGTGCCAGCAGCCCTAGACCAAGGGGGGGAGAAAACTCTGGGGCCAACGTCCTGACTTTC. Protein sequence: CASSPRPRGGENSGANVLTF.

This clone was picked up a small number of times. The J gene is TRBJ1-5, the V gene TRBV11-2; maybe TRBD1 (5 bases). Trimming cost V 0 bases and J 5 bases, with 5 bases left between them. The CDR3 is made up of 13 amino acids. CDR1 and CDR2 (germline): SGHAT, FQNNGV. The CDR3 region has the DNA TGTGCCAGCAGCTTAGACAGGGATCAGCCCCAGCATTTT. The encoded protein is CASSLDRDQPQHF.

This chain joins TRBV6-1 and TRBJ1-3, with 9 bases matching TRBD1. The CDR3 covers 16 residues. The germline CDR1 and CDR2 sequences are MNHNS and SASEGT. V was pared by 3 bases and J by 0 bases, with 3 bases of the junction left unmatched. The CDR3 sequence: CASSDPGQGSGNTIYF. The CDR3 nucleotides read TGTGCCAGCAGTGATCCGGGACAGGGCTCTGGAAACACCATATATTTT.

The CDR3 spells CASSFTFTRGTGELFF. The CDR3 DNA reads TGTGCCAGCAGCTTCACCTTCACCAGGGGCACCGGGGAGCTGTTTTTT. The chain couples TRBV5-4 to TRBJ2-2; tentative D call: TRBD1 (6 bases). The germline V and J ends were trimmed by 2 bases and 4 bases, with 15 bases remaining between them. The CDR3 spans 16 residues. CDR1 SGHNT and CDR2 YYREEE come from the germline V gene (reference sequence).

The V gene is TRBV5-6, the J gene TRBJ2-5, with 11 bases identical to TRBD1. This CDR3 comprises 16 residues. J was trimmed by 4 bases and V by 3 bases; bases with no gene match: 8. The V gene's germline CDR1 is SGHDT and CDR2 YYEEEE. The CDR3 DNA is TGTGCCAGCAGCTCCGGGACAGGGGGTCGCGTAGAGACCCAGTACTTC. Its protein product is CASSSGTGGRVETQYF.

This chain joins TRBV19 and TRBJ1-5; D possibly corresponds to TRBD1 (6 bases). There are 16 residues in the CDR3. Germline-derived CDR1 and CDR2 are LNHDA and SQIVND (reference sequence). V lost 7 bases and J 3 bases, leaving 19 bases between the germline ends. The CDR3 bases are TGTGCCAGTAAAGTTAGCCGGGACACCTACAATCAGCCCCAGCATTTT. It is translated as CASKVSRDTYNQPQHF.

V usage is TRBV7-3 and J usage is TRBJ1-1; no definite D call. Germline V gene lookup returns CDR1 SGHTA and CDR2 FQGTGA. Trimming cost V 5 bases and J 8 bases, with 21 bases left between them. This CDR3 region has 15 residues. The CDR3 bases are TGTGCCAGCAGCAAATATCAGGATTTCCAGCCAGAAGCTTTCTTT. Residues: CASSKYQDFQPEAFF.

This clone was counted once. V and J are TRBV11-2 and TRBJ2-2, with a weak D call TRBD1 (6 bases). The CDR3 runs to 15 residues. Trimming left V 1 base short and J 1 base short, with 7 bases between. Germline V gives CDR1 SGHAT, CDR2 FQNNGV. The DNA of the CDR3 is TGTGCCAGCAGCTTAGTGGGACAGAACACCGGGGAGCTGTTTTTT. It is translated as CASSLVGQNTGELFF. Using reference TRBV11-2 and TRBJ2-2 for the parts outside the CDR3, the full variable domain is EAGVAQSPRYKIIEKRQSVAFWCNPISGHATLYWYQQILGQGPKLLIQFQNNGVVDDSQLPKDRFSAERLKGVDSTLKIQPAKLEDSAVYLCASSLVGQNTGELFFGEGSRLTVL.

The chain uses TRBV5-1 and TRBJ2-2; 9 nucleotides agree with TRBD1. The J segment lost 4 bases and the V segment lost 4 bases, leaving 8 bases of the junction unmatched. The CDR3 totals 16 residues. Germline CDR1 reads SGHRS; CDR2 reads YFSETQ. DNA for the CDR3: TGCGCCAGCAGCCCACAGGGGGCGATAATCACCGGGGAGCTGTTTTTT. It yields the protein CASSPQGAIITGELFF.

The genes are TRBV2 and TRBJ1-2; TRBD1 might be the D (5 bases). V dropped 1 base and J dropped 11 bases, with 14 bases sitting between them. The CDR3 contains 13 residues. Germline V gives CDR1 SNHLY, CDR2 FYNNEI. The CDR3 region is CASSEGRDQPYTF. In DNA, the CDR3 is TGTGCCAGCAGTGAAGGCAGGGATCAGCCTTACACCTTC.

The DNA for the CDR3 is TGTGCCAGCAGAACAGGGGGCTACACCGGGGAGCTGTTTTTT. Amino acids: CASRTGGYTGELFF. The V and J genes are TRBV2 and TRBJ2-2; 9 bases match TRBD1. Germline CDR1 reads SNHLY; CDR2 reads FYNNEI. The CDR3 has 14 amino acids. Losses at the gene ends were 6 bases for V and 3 bases for J; bases not matched to a gene: 2.

The chain carries TRBV4-2 and TRBJ1-2; D is undetermined. Germline V gene sequence: CDR1 LGHNA, CDR2 YNFKEQ. Trimming pared 1 base from V and 3 bases from J, leaving 15 bases between. This CDR3 has 16 amino acids. CDR3 nucleotides: TGTGCCAGCAGCCAAGGTTCAAACACCGGGGACTATGGCTACACCTTC. Protein product: CASSQGSNTGDYGYTF.

The V gene is TRBV15, the J gene TRBJ2-1; D not resolved. This CDR3 region has 12 residues. CDR1 is LNHNV and CDR2 is YYDKDF in the germline V gene (reference sequence). The V end lost 1 base, the J end lost 10 bases, and 8 bases lay between the germline ends. This chain's CDR3 is CATSRGGWEQFF. CDR3 coding DNA: TGTGCCACCAGCAGAGGCGGTTGGGAGCAGTTCTTC.

This chain joins TRBV18 and TRBJ1-1; 7 bases are a match to TRBD1. V was pared by 3 bases and J by 0 bases, with 4 bases of the junction left unmatched. This CDR3 has 15 residues. Germline CDR1 reads KGHSH; CDR2 reads LQKENI. CDR3 DNA sequence: TGTGCCAGCTCACCGACAGGGCTAATGAACACTGAAGCTTTCTTT. As protein: CASSPTGLMNTEAFF.